One sample yielded the 24 T cell receptor beta chains listed below, sequenced in a study of CD8 T cells in ankylosing spondylitis. MiXCR was run by TCRdb on the 5' RACE reads, yielding one entry per CDR3 protein. The sample shows roughly 260,000 distinct CDR3 sequences, 20% of them seen only once. What was sequenced was blood, either unsorted or a sorted T cell fraction (not recorded which). Source of these receptors: a male donor with ankylosing spondylitis or in good health (not recorded which).

There are a few counts of this clonotype. The chain uses TRBV28 and TRBJ1-2, with D possibly being TRBD1 (6 bases). The length of the CDR3 is 15 residues. CDR1 and CDR2 from the germline V gene are MDHEN and SYDVKM. The V end lost 5 bases, the J end lost 1 base, and 14 bases lay between the germline ends. CDR3 amino acids: CASSPPQGLNYGYTF. The CDR3 DNA reads as TGTGCCAGCAGTCCCCCACAGGGCCTTAACTATGGCTACACCTTC.

V is TRBV11-2 and J is TRBJ1-3; D remains ambiguous. Trimming pared 4 bases from V and 0 bases from J, leaving 13 bases between. Germline CDR1 SGHAT, CDR2 FQNNGV. The CDR3 runs to 16 residues. The CDR3 DNA follows: TGTGCCAGCAGCTCCGCCCCCCTCGGCTCTGGAAACACCATATATTTT. Translation gives CASSSAPLGSGNTIYF. Looking up the rest from reference TRBV11-2 and TRBJ1-3 gives the full variable domain: EAGVAQSPRYKIIEKRQSVAFWCNPISGHATLYWYQQILGQGPKLLIQFQNNGVVDDSQLPKDRFSAERLKGVDSTLKIQPAKLEDSAVYLCASSSAPLGSGNTIYFGEGSWLTVV.

This sequence joins TRBV18 and TRBJ1-1, with 7 bases identical to TRBD1. Germline V gene sequence: CDR1 KGHSH, CDR2 LQKENI. The V gene end was trimmed by 2 bases and the J gene end by 6 bases; junction bases not matched to a gene: 9. The CDR3 loop spans 15 amino acids. CDR3 nucleotides: TGTGCCAGCTCACCAGGGACGACAGGGTTGGCTGAAGCTTTCTTT. This encodes CASSPGTTGLAEAFF.

This clonotype was detected a few times. This rearrangement joins TRBV20-1 to TRBJ2-2, with a tentative D call TRBD1 (8 bases). The CDR3 is made up of 14 amino acids. Germline V gene data show CDR1 as DFQATT and CDR2 as SNEGSKA (reference sequence). The V gene lost 5 bases and the J gene lost 4 bases, with 14 bases spanning the gap. CDR3 residues: CSAPQGGSTGELFF. As DNA, the CDR3 is TGCAGTGCTCCACAGGGGGGGAGCACCGGGGAGCTGTTTTTT.

This rearrangement joins TRBV7-9 to TRBJ2-1, with a weak D call TRBD1 (6 bases). This CDR3 has 15 residues. Between the trimmed V and J ends, which lost 6 bases and 0 bases, there was a span of 12 bases. The V gene's germline CDR1 is SEHNR and CDR2 FQNEAQ (reference sequence). The CDR3 DNA sequence: TGTGCCAGCAGTGCCAGGGGAGACTCCTACAATGAGCAGTTCTTC. Translation: CASSARGDSYNEQFF.

The gene calls are TRBV12-3 or TRBV12-4 and TRBJ1-4; 7 bases match TRBD1. The CDR3 is 14 amino acids. Germline trimming cut 4 bases from V and 10 bases from J; bases unmatched to any gene: 9. The CDR3 is CASSSHDRTGKLFF. The DNA for the CDR3 is TGTGCCAGCAGTTCCCACGACAGGACAGGAAAACTGTTTTTT.

The V call is TRBV9, the J call TRBJ2-1; TRBD2 agrees at 8 bases. V was clipped by 3 bases and J by 13 bases; unmatched bases: 3. This CDR3 comprises 11 residues. Germline V gives CDR1 SGDLS, CDR2 YYNGEE. The CDR3 spells CASSGGGPQFF. The CDR3 DNA sequence: TGTGCCAGCAGCGGCGGGGGGCCCCAGTTCTTC.

This clonotype was counted between two and nine times. At one of its ends the junction is not consistent with the germline gene, which may arise from a read error. The chain joins TRBV25-1 to TRBJ2-3; the D gene is possibly TRBD1 (7 bases). CDR3 length: 17 amino acids. Germline values: CDR1 MGHDK, CDR2 SYGVNS. The CDR3 DNA sequence: TGTGCTAGCAGTGAACTTGCCGGCAGGGGGGACACAGATACGCAGTATTTT. Protein: CASSELAGRGDTDTQYF.

This clonotype turned up a few times. The chain uses TRBV11-2 and TRBJ1-1, with D uncertain. Germline V CDR1 and CDR2: SGHAT, FQNNGV. The CDR3 has 14 residues. Deletions cut 4 bases from V and 1 base from J, with 10 bases between. This CDR3 reads CASSSTSGNTEAFF. The CDR3 region has the DNA TGTGCCAGCAGCTCAACATCTGGGAACACTGAAGCTTTCTTT.

This clonotype was observed a few times. V usage is TRBV2 and J usage is TRBJ2-7, with D hard to call. Germline V gene data show CDR1 as SNHLY and CDR2 as FYNNEI. There are 13 residues in the CDR3. Trimming pared 5 bases from V and 2 bases from J, leaving 10 bases between. CDR3 protein: CASSSYSTYEQYV. The CDR3 region has the DNA TGTGCCAGCAGTTCCTATTCGACCTACGAGCAGTACGTC.

This clonotype was counted only a few times. CDR3 amino acids: CSARLSGRETEAFF. In DNA form, the CDR3 reads TGCAGTGCTAGATTATCGGGAAGGGAGACTGAAGCTTTCTTT. The V and J genes are TRBV20-1 and TRBJ1-1; no clear D gene. The CDR3 loop spans 14 amino acids. Germline lookup yields CDR1 DFQATT and CDR2 SNEGSKA (reference sequence). V was clipped by 2 bases and J by 5 bases, with 15 bases between them.

The rearrangement joins TRBV29-1 to TRBJ2-7; weak D call: TRBD2 (5 bases). Trimming removed 7 bases from V and 5 bases from J, with 12 bases in between. The CDR3 consists of 11 residues. From germline, CDR1 is SQVTM and CDR2 ANQGSEA. The chain's CDR3 is CSAEWGDEQYV. The CDR3 coding sequence is TGCAGCGCCGAATGGGGAGACGAGCAGTACGTC.

This chain uses TRBV24-1 with TRBJ2-1; D unclear. CDR1 and CDR2 (germline): KGHDR, SFDVKD. The CDR3 is 13 residues long. Trimming pared 8 bases from V and 10 bases from J, leaving 17 bases between. The DNA of the CDR3 is TGTGCCACCAACCTTGACTCCTTTTCCGAGCAGTTCTTC. This codes for CATNLDSFSEQFF.

The V and J genes are TRBV7-3 and TRBJ1-6; D is undetermined. Germline V CDR1 and CDR2: SGHTA, FQGTGA. V lost 4 bases and J 11 bases, leaving 9 bases between the germline ends. This CDR3 has 12 residues. In DNA form, the CDR3 reads TGTGCCAGCAGCTACGAAGGTACACCCCTCCACTTT. Protein: CASSYEGTPLHF.

The rearrangement links TRBV12-3 or TRBV12-4 to TRBJ2-1; TRBD2 aligns across 10 bases. V lost 6 bases, J lost 4 bases, and 6 bases stayed unmatched. The CDR3 has 15 amino acids. The CDR3: CASSISGGPYNEQFF. The CDR3 DNA follows: TGTGCCAGCAGCATTAGCGGGGGGCCTTACAATGAGCAGTTCTTC.

The gene calls are TRBV5-1 and TRBJ2-1, with D unresolved. This CDR3 contains 13 residues. Germline CDR1 is SGHRS and CDR2 is YFSETQ. With 2 bases removed from V and 9 bases from J, the gap between germline ends came to 12 bases. In DNA, the CDR3 is TGCGCCAGCAGCTTAAGAAGTATGGGTGAGCAGTTCTTC. As protein: CASSLRSMGEQFF.

This clonotype has only a few counts. The J gene is TRBJ2-2, the V gene TRBV25-1, with D uncertain. Deletions cut 3 bases from V and 4 bases from J, with 15 bases between. The CDR3 length is 16 residues. From germline, CDR1 is MGHDK and CDR2 SYGVNS. Written as DNA, the CDR3 is TGTGCCAGCAGTGATTCCATGGTCAGAGTCACCGGGGAGCTGTTTTTT. Translated: CASSDSMVRVTGELFF.

The CDR3 DNA follows: TGTGCCAGCAGCTTACGGCGGGGGCCCACAGATACGCAGTATTTT. Amino acids: CASSLRRGPTDTQYF. The rearrangement uses TRBV7-2 and TRBJ2-3; TRBD2 might be the D (7 bases). Deletions cut 2 bases from V and 2 bases from J, with 11 bases between. The V gene's germline CDR1 is SGHTA and CDR2 FQGNSA. This CDR3 contains 15 residues.

In the case of this clonotype: One end of the junction fails to match germline, which may point to a read error. The chain couples TRBV12-3 or TRBV12-4 to TRBJ2-3, with 13 bases identical to TRBD2. This CDR3 comprises 14 residues. Written as DNA, the CDR3 is TGTGCCAGCAACCTCCGGACTAGCGGGAGTCCCGCAGATTTT. Its protein product is CASNLRTSGSPADF.

This chain links TRBV9 with TRBJ2-1; 11 bases match TRBD2. The trim removed 0 bases at V and 5 bases at J, leaving 7 bases unmatched. Germline V lookup: CDR1 SGDLS, CDR2 YYNGEE. The CDR3 consists of 17 residues. The CDR3 nucleotides are TGTGCCAGCAGCGTAGCTTCGGGACTAGCGGAAAACAATGAGCAGTTCTTC. Translation gives CASSVASGLAENNEQFF.

V and J are TRBV7-2 and TRBJ1-3; D is perhaps TRBD1 (6 bases). Per the germline V gene, CDR1 is SGHTA and CDR2 is FQGNSA. With 0 bases removed from V and 2 bases from J, the gap between germline ends came to 11 bases. The CDR3 runs 16 residues. This CDR3 reads CASSLASDRAGNTIYF. The CDR3 nucleotides read TGTGCCAGCAGCTTAGCTTCGGACAGAGCTGGAAACACCATATATTTT.

This clonotype was counted many times. This rearrangement joins TRBV20-1 to TRBJ2-3, with D maybe TRBD2 (5 bases). The CDR3 is 16 amino acids. V was pared by 6 bases and J by 4 bases, with 23 bases between. Looked up from germline, CDR1 is DFQATT and CDR2 is SNEGSKA (reference sequence). The CDR3 nucleotides are TGCAGTGCCTCAATCCAATTAAAGCCGAGGGCAGATACGCAGTATTTT. Protein sequence: CSASIQLKPRADTQYF.

This clonotype has a handful of counts. This chain joins TRBV27 and TRBJ2-7, with a possible D match to TRBD2 (6 bases). The CDR3 consists of 11 residues. Germline values: CDR1 MNHEY, CDR2 SMNVEV (reference sequence). The ends were cut back, 4 bases at V and 6 bases at J, with 7 bases in the middle. The DNA for the CDR3 is TGTGCCAGCAGTTCGGGGGTCGAGCAGTACGTC. Its protein product is CASSSGVEQYV.

The gene calls are TRBV2 and TRBJ1-2; D unclear. From germline, CDR1 is SNHLY and CDR2 FYNNEI. Trimming left V 11 bases short and J 3 bases short, with 16 bases between. There are 13 residues in the CDR3. CDR3 protein: CAGTAEGYYGYTF. CDR3 coding DNA: TGTGCCGGCACGGCCGAGGGATACTATGGCTACACCTTC.